The 11 T cell receptor beta chains below come from one sample, sequenced in a study of blood T cell repertoires in COVID-19. Produced via immunoSEQ multiplex PCR; TCRdb's table is partial and in-frame only. The data contain a few hundred thousand clones, about 85% of them singletons. Sequenced sample: peripheral blood. The origin of the receptors is a woman in her late teens or twenties with acute or convalescent COVID-19.

The chain uses TRBV28 and TRBJ2-7; TRBD1 agrees at 9 bases. After removal of 2 bases from V and 0 bases from J, the junction contained 5 bases not matched to a gene. The CDR3 has 16 residues. Germline V gives CDR1 MDHEN, CDR2 SYDVKM. The CDR3 bases are TGTGCCAGCAGTTTAGCCGGACAGGGGAGCTCCTACGAGCAGTACTTC. As protein: CASSLAGQGSSYEQYF.

The chain uses TRBV19 and TRBJ2-4, with no clear D. The CDR3 contains 11 residues. CDR1 and CDR2 from the germline V gene are LNHDA and SQIVND (reference sequence). With 8 bases removed from V and 7 bases from J, the gap between germline ends came to 9 bases. For the CDR3, the DNA is TGTGCCAGTGGGCCCATGAACATTCAGTACTTC. Translated: CASGPMNIQYF.

The rearrangement uses TRBV5-6 and TRBJ2-7, with 12 nucleotides matching TRBD1. Looked up from germline, CDR1 is SGHDT and CDR2 is YYEEEE. This CDR3 comprises 14 residues. Trimming cost V 7 bases and J 6 bases; bases outside gene matches: 8. The CDR3 DNA sequence: TGTGCCAGCTCCGGTAGGGACAGGGGGCTCGAGCAGTACTTC. This encodes CASSGRDRGLEQYF.

The CDR3 spells CASSPLVEAFF. As DNA, the CDR3 is TGTGCCAGCAGCCCCCTCGTGGAAGCTTTCTTT. V is TRBV7-9 and J is TRBJ1-1, with D unclear. This CDR3 contains 11 residues. The V gene's germline CDR1 is SEHNR and CDR2 FQNEAQ (reference sequence). The V and J ends lost 5 bases and 8 bases respectively, with 9 bases between them.

The table lists this clone with a few counts. The chain carries TRBV2 and TRBJ1-4; D possibly corresponds to TRBD1 (5 bases). The V end lost 11 bases, the J end lost 4 bases, and 20 bases lay between the germline ends. This CDR3 is 15 amino acids long. Germline V gene sequence: CDR1 SNHLY, CDR2 FYNNEI. As DNA, the CDR3 is TGTGCCTCTCGAGGAGGGGATTCCCGTAATGAAAAACTGTTTTTT. Encoded protein: CASRGGDSRNEKLFF.

This clone came up a few times. The J gene is TRBJ2-1, the V gene TRBV11-2; 7 bases fit TRBD2. Germline assignment: CDR1 SGHAT and CDR2 FQNNGV. The trim removed 1 base at V and 6 bases at J, leaving 0 bases unmatched. This CDR3 contains 13 residues. The chain's CDR3 is CASSLGGGNEQFF. CDR3 bases: TGTGCCAGCAGCTTAGGGGGGGGCAATGAGCAGTTCTTC. Supplemented by reference TRBV11-2 and TRBJ2-1, the full variable domain reads EAGVAQSPRYKIIEKRQSVAFWCNPISGHATLYWYQQILGQGPKLLIQFQNNGVVDDSQLPKDRFSAERLKGVDSTLKIQPAKLEDSAVYLCASSLGGGNEQFFGPGTRLTVL.

The rearrangement uses TRBV7-2 and TRBJ2-7; TRBD1 is a possible D gene (6 bases). The CDR3 loop spans 13 amino acids. V shed 5 bases and J shed 10 bases, with 18 bases lying between them. In germline, CDR1 is SGHTA, CDR2 FQGNSA. CDR3: CASSTAGTRVQYF. The CDR3 coding sequence is TGTGCCAGCAGCACCGCCGGGACAAGGGTACAGTACTTC.

The J gene is TRBJ1-1, the V gene TRBV19; a possible D gene is TRBD1 (5 bases). The V and J ends lost 7 bases and 0 bases respectively, with 18 bases between them. The length of the CDR3 is 16 residues. Germline loops: CDR1 LNHDA, CDR2 SQIVND (reference sequence). The DNA of the CDR3 is TGTGCCAGTACCGAAGGAGGGGTTCTAGTGAACACTGAAGCTTTCTTT. Residues: CASTEGGVLVNTEAFF.

The CDR3 loop is CASSSGQSNYGYTF. CDR3 sequence (DNA): TGTGCCAGCAGCTCGGGACAGTCTAACTATGGCTACACCTTC. The gene calls are TRBV5-6 and TRBJ1-2; 7 positions agree with TRBD1. The J segment lost 0 bases and the V segment lost 3 bases, leaving 2 bases of the junction unmatched. This CDR3 is built from 14 residues. The V gene's germline CDR1 is SGHDT and CDR2 YYEEEE.

This rearrangement joins TRBV6-1 to TRBJ1-6; TRBD1 might be the D (6 bases). Germline V gene sequence: CDR1 MNHNS, CDR2 SASEGT. The CDR3 loop spans 16 amino acids. V lost 2 bases and J lost 12, with 20 bases in between. The CDR3 region is CASSESTGSSRKPLHF. DNA of the CDR3: TGTGCCAGCAGTGAATCAACAGGGAGTAGTCGGAAACCCCTCCACTTT.

This clone occurred a few times. The sample carries other DNA sequences with the same CDR3. The gene calls are TRBV28 and TRBJ1-1; D call uncertain. The CDR3 spans 13 residues. The V end lost 5 bases, the J end lost 0 bases, and 7 bases lay between the germline ends. Germline V gene data show CDR1 as MDHEN and CDR2 as SYDVKM. In DNA, the CDR3 is TGTGCCAGCAGTAGTCCTATGAACACTGAAGCTTTCTTT. It yields the protein CASSSPMNTEAFF.